The present entry profiles one T cell receptor (beta chain) with its context. Its antigen is unidentified. TCRdb reanalysed the reads using MiXCR and keeps one entry per CDR3 protein. Of under 130,000 distinct CDR3 sequences in the sample, about 40% were seen once. V lost 1 base and J 6 bases, leaving 8 bases between the germline ends. From germline, CDR1 is SGHDT and CDR2 YYEEEE. The length of the CDR3 is 13 residues. This record belongs to a study of T cell repertoires in cytomegalovirus infection. Study as a whole: Selected CMV epitopes included recently identified HLA-C-restricted ones as well as well-studied HLA-B-restricted ones. Public TCR beta signature analysis indicated the presence of both CMV infection and matching HLA type.

Study outcomes and limitations: Clonotypes of TCR beta that were HLA-C-restricted and CMV-specific dominated the ex vivo response. Cumulative public TCR beta family frequency identified CMV carriers with the relevant HLA.

The source is a human donor in good health (CMV status not recorded). Some clones in this sample may be carry-over from other donors' samples. This chain joins TRBV5-6 and TRBJ2-1; D is ambiguous. The sequences come from CD8+ T cells from cultured PBMCs, collected from culture after CMV antigen stimulation. Here the CDR3 reads CASSLFASNEQFF. Here the CDR3 DNA reads TGTGCCAGCAGCTTGTTTGCGAGCAATGAGCAGTTCTTC.